A selection of T cell receptor beta chains follows, all from one sample in a study of T-cell reconstitution after alpha-beta-depleted transplantation in children. Each CDR3 protein gets one entry after TCRdb re-called the PCR reads with MiXCR. This sample has over 450,000 distinct CDR3 sequences, with about 10% found just once. The sample here was PBMCs, taken before TCRalphabeta/CD19-depleted stem cell transplant. These receptors came from a child aged 2 to 10 with inherited bone marrow failure, due to receive a stem cell transplant. The CDR3 runs from the conserved cysteine through the conserved F or W. A D gene is named only where the DNA matches it firmly. Expanded clones are given a class, and other clones once, few, many or no size at all.

J gene	V gene	clone size	D gene	CDR3 protein	CDR3 DNA
TRBJ2-6	TRBV15	many	TRBD1	CATSREQGFGSGANVLTF	TGTGCCACCAGCAGAGAACAGGGGTTCGGGTCTGGGGCCAACGTCCTGACTTTC
TRBJ2-7	TRBV5-1	few	TRBD1	CASSLVGQGSEQYF	TGCGCCAGCAGCTTGGTAGGACAGGGCTCCGAGCAGTACTTC
TRBJ1-1	TRBV7-9	many	NA	CASSPPPGEAFF	TGTGCCAGCAGCCCCCCCCCCGGTGAAGCTTTCTTT
TRBJ2-7	TRBV6-1	many	TRBD2	CASSPSGLAGKEQYF	TGTGCCAGCAGCCCCTCGGGACTAGCGGGAAAGGAGCAGTACTTC
TRBJ2-4	TRBV7-6	many	NA	CASSFSGGGKNIQYF	TGTGCCAGCAGCTTTTCCGGGGGCGGTAAAAACATTCAGTACTTC
TRBJ2-1	TRBV5-1	NA	TRBD2	CASSFPGLAGARHEQFF	TGCGCCAGCAGCTTTCCGGGACTAGCGGGAGCTCGCCATGAGCAGTTCTTC
TRBJ2-6	TRBV15	NA	TRBD1	CATSGRNDRVDSGANVLTF	TGTGCCACCAGCGGAAGAAATGACAGGGTGGACTCTGGGGCCAACGTCCTGACTTTC
TRBJ2-5	TRBV15	few	NA	CATSRGGGDGEETQYF	TGTGCCACCAGCAGAGGAGGGGGGGACGGAGAAGAGACCCAGTACTTC
TRBJ2-1	TRBV12-3/TRBV12-4	many	TRBD2	CASSATSGGAYEQFF	TGTGCCAGCAGTGCAACTAGCGGAGGGGCGTATGAGCAGTTCTTC
TRBJ2-2	TRBV4-3	many	NA	CASSQDGRDIGELFF	TGCGCCAGCAGCCAAGATGGTCGGGACATCGGGGAGCTGTTTTTT
TRBJ1-1	TRBV27	many	NA	CASSLLYMNTEAFF	TGTGCCAGCAGTTTGTTGTATATGAACACTGAAGCTTTCTTT
TRBJ1-2	TRBV6-2/TRBV6-3	NA	NA	CASSYYETVDGYTF	TGTGCCAGCAGTTACTATGAGACGGTGGATGGCTACACCTTC
TRBJ1-5	TRBV20-1	NA	NA	CSATPAGTSQPQHF	TGCAGTGCTACCCCAGCGGGAACGTCCCAGCCCCAGCATTTT
TRBJ2-3	TRBV12-3/TRBV12-4	many	TRBD2	CASSGALAASTDTQYF	TGTGCCAGCAGCGGAGCACTAGCGGCTAGCACAGATACGCAGTATTTT
TRBJ1-1	TRBV9	few	NA	CASSVGTDNTEAFF	TGTGCCAGCAGCGTAGGGACAGATAACACTGAAGCTTTCTTT
TRBJ2-1	TRBV2	many	TRBD2	CASSGGGRPNNEQFF	TGTGCCAGCAGTGGGGGGGGACGCCCCAACAATGAGCAGTTCTTC
TRBJ2-5	TRBV20-1	many	TRBD1	CSAPGQGQETQYF	TGCAGTGCTCCCGGACAGGGACAAGAGACCCAGTACTTC
TRBJ1-6	TRBV25-1	many	NA	CASSELRQGGAPLHF	TGTGCCAGCAGTGAATTAAGGCAGGGTGGGGCACCCCTCCACTTT
TRBJ1-1	TRBV5-6	NA	TRBD1	CASSFVRGRRLKAFF	TGTGCCAGCAGCTTTGTCAGGGGGCGGAGGTTAAAAGCTTTCTTT
TRBJ2-3	TRBV7-2	many	NA	CASSPRTRRQMSTDTQYF	TGTGCCAGCAGCCCAAGGACAAGGAGACAGATGAGCACAGATACGCAGTATTTT
TRBJ1-2	TRBV29-1	many	NA	CSVEDRGTYGYTF	TGCAGCGTTGAAGATCGGGGCACCTATGGCTACACCTTC
TRBJ1-5	TRBV24-1	many	NA	CATSDPRGGGDQPQHF	TGTGCCACCAGTGACCCCAGGGGTGGAGGGGACCAGCCCCAGCATTTT
TRBJ1-6	TRBV4-3	many	NA	CASSQDLWTTYNSPLHF	TGCGCCAGCAGCCAAGATCTTTGGACAACCTATAATTCACCCCTCCACTTT
TRBJ2-7	TRBV4-3	few	TRBD1	CASSQDQGTAPYEQYF	TGCGCCAGCAGCCAAGATCAAGGGACAGCTCCCTACGAGCAGTACTTC
TRBJ2-3	TRBV12-3/TRBV12-4	many	NA	CASSRVGPDTQYF	TGTGCCAGCAGCAGGGTTGGGCCAGATACGCAGTATTTT
TRBJ1-2	TRBV4-3	many	NA	CASSQGRGVSYGYTF	TGCGCCAGCAGCCAGGGGCGGGGAGTTTCCTATGGCTACACCTTC
TRBJ2-5	TRBV20-1	many	TRBD1	CSARGTGSRETQYF	TGCAGTGCTAGAGGGACAGGGAGCCGAGAGACCCAGTACTTC
TRBJ2-5	TRBV29-1	many	TRBD2	CSVEGGTETQYF	TGCAGCGTTGAGGGGGGGACAGAGACCCAGTACTTC
TRBJ2-1	TRBV11-2	NA	NA	CASSCLNEQFF	TGTGCCAGCAGCTGCTTAAATGAGCAGTTCTTC
TRBJ2-4	TRBV7-8	many	TRBD2	CASSPKIAGDGDIQYF	TGTGCCAGCAGCCCGAAGATAGCGGGAGACGGTGACATTCAGTACTTC
TRBJ1-5	TRBV20-1	NA	NA	CSARGPSGTPGRSNQPQHF	TGCAGTGCTAGAGGCCCATCCGGGACACCCGGAAGGAGCAATCAGCCCCAGCATTTT
TRBJ2-7	TRBV5-4	NA	NA	CASSWSTGPYEQYF	TGTGCCAGCAGCTGGTCGACAGGACCCTACGAGCAGTACTTC
TRBJ2-7	TRBV3-1	many	NA	CASSQGRGTYSYEQYF	TGTGCCAGCAGCCAAGGCCGGGGGACCTACTCCTACGAGCAGTACTTC
TRBJ2-3	TRBV9	many	NA	CASSALAGDGTDTQYF	TGTGCCAGCAGCGCACTTGCCGGGGACGGCACAGATACGCAGTATTTT
TRBJ2-7	TRBV12-3/TRBV12-4	few	TRBD1	CASSWTGRIIHYEQYF	TGTGCCAGCAGTTGGACAGGACGGATAATTCACTACGAGCAGTACTTC
TRBJ1-2	TRBV28	NA	TRBD1	CASSHGTGSEYGYTF	TGTGCCAGCAGCCATGGGACAGGGTCGGAGTATGGCTACACCTTC
TRBJ2-1	TRBV27	NA	NA	CASSLGSTTYNEQFF	TGTGCCAGCAGTTTGGGGAGTACCACCTACAATGAGCAGTTCTTC
TRBJ2-1	TRBV7-2	many	TRBD2	CASSAPVGLAGFLDEQFF	TGTGCCAGCAGCGCCCCGGTAGGGCTAGCGGGATTTCTCGATGAGCAGTTCTTC
TRBJ2-1	TRBV27	many	NA	CASSLLGAFANEQFF	TGTGCCAGCAGTTTACTAGGGGCTTTTGCAAATGAGCAGTTCTTC
TRBJ2-1	TRBV10-3	many	TRBD2	CAISSGIGSYNEQFF	TGTGCCATCTCCAGCGGGATCGGATCCTACAATGAGCAGTTCTTC
TRBJ2-7	TRBV24-1	many	TRBD1	CATSRDRGYYEQYF	TGTGCCACCAGCCGGGACAGGGGGTACTACGAGCAGTACTTC
TRBJ1-1	TRBV20-1	NA	NA	CSAPKSGTGTEAFF	TGCAGTGCTCCCAAGTCCGGGACGGGCACTGAAGCTTTCTTT
TRBJ2-3	TRBV12-3/TRBV12-4	many	TRBD1	CASGGQGRDTQYF	TGTGCCAGCGGTGGACAGGGGCGTGATACGCAGTATTTT
TRBJ2-1	TRBV7-9	many	NA	CASSLLGEYNEQFF	TGTGCCAGCAGCTTACTGGGCGAGTACAATGAGCAGTTCTTC
TRBJ2-1	TRBV28	many	NA	CASSPVPYNEQFF	TGTGCCAGCAGCCCCGTTCCCTACAATGAGCAGTTCTTC
TRBJ2-3	TRBV12-3/TRBV12-4	many	NA	CASSPTPPVGDTQYF	TGTGCCAGCAGTCCCACCCCACCGGTAGGAGATACGCAGTATTTT
TRBJ2-1	TRBV7-2	many	NA	CASSMQVSSYNEQFF	TGTGCCAGCAGCATGCAGGTGAGCTCCTACAATGAGCAGTTCTTC
TRBJ2-3	TRBV20-1	NA	NA	CSARLPLTDTQYF	TGCAGTGCTAGACTCCCCCTCACAGATACGCAGTATTTT
TRBJ2-2	TRBV7-8	many	NA	CASSLGTSDGELFF	TGTGCCAGCAGCTTAGGGACGTCCGACGGGGAGCTGTTTTTT
TRBJ1-4	TRBV7-9	NA	NA	CASSLLPGDSEKLFF	TGTGCCAGCAGCTTATTGCCAGGTGACTCTGAAAAACTGTTTTTT
TRBJ2-1	TRBV12-3/TRBV12-4	many	NA	CASRQRGFLEQFF	TGTGCCAGCCGACAAAGAGGCTTTCTTGAGCAGTTCTTC
TRBJ2-3	TRBV28	many	TRBD2	CATSSGREDTQYF	TGTGCCACCTCTAGCGGGAGGGAAGATACGCAGTATTTT
TRBJ2-3	TRBV29-1	NA	NA	CSASWGRTDTQYF	TGCAGCGCCTCTTGGGGGCGAACAGATACGCAGTATTTT
TRBJ1-2	TRBV28	many	NA	CASSFWFYGYTF	TGTGCCAGCAGTTTCTGGTTCTATGGCTACACCTTC
TRBJ2-3	TRBV4-3	many	TRBD1	CASSQVHSGQGADTQYF	TGCGCCAGCAGCCAAGTCCATTCGGGACAGGGCGCAGATACGCAGTATTTT